The rows below give T cell receptor beta chains drawn from one sample of a study of Graves' ophthalmopathy and Graves' hyperthyroidism. TCRdb reprocessed the multiplex PCR reads via MiXCR and lists one record per CDR3 protein. The repertoire holds a few hundred thousand distinct CDR3 sequences, with 17% as singletons. The sample was peripheral blood. Receptor source: an adult woman with stable Graves' hyperthyroidism. The CDR3 runs from the conserved cysteine through the conserved F or W. A D gene is named only where the DNA matches it firmly. Expanded clones are given a class, and other clones once, few, many or no size at all.

v_gene: TRBV28; j_gene: TRBJ2-7; d_gene: TRBD2; abundance: many; CDR3nt: TGTGCCAGCAGTTTTAAACTAGCGGGAGGGACCGAAACCTACGAGCAGTACTTC; CDR3aa: CASSFKLAGGTETYEQYF
v_gene: TRBV11-1; j_gene: TRBJ2-6; d_gene: -; abundance: -; CDR3nt: TGTGCCAGCAGCACCCTGCTACAGGGCTTCTCTGGGGCCAACGTCCTGACTTTC; CDR3aa: CASSTLLQGFSGANVLTF
v_gene: TRBV7-6; j_gene: TRBJ2-7; d_gene: TRBD1; abundance: few; CDR3nt: TGTGCCAGCAGCCCCGGTTTAGGGGGCGTGTTATCCTACGAGCAGTACTTC; CDR3aa: CASSPGLGGVLSYEQYF
v_gene: TRBV6-2/TRBV6-3; j_gene: TRBJ2-7; d_gene: -; abundance: many; CDR3nt: TGTGCCAGCAGGGACAGCGTTTCCGAGCAGTACTTC; CDR3aa: CASRDSVSEQYF
v_gene: TRBV4-1; j_gene: TRBJ1-1; d_gene: -; abundance: many; CDR3nt: TGCGCCAGCAGACTTGTCCAGAACACTGAAGCTTTCTTT; CDR3aa: CASRLVQNTEAFF
v_gene: TRBV7-2; j_gene: TRBJ1-2; d_gene: TRBD1; abundance: many; CDR3nt: TGTGCCAGCAGCGGGAGGGACAGAGCCTATGGCTACACCTTC; CDR3aa: CASSGRDRAYGYTF
v_gene: TRBV29-1; j_gene: TRBJ2-2; d_gene: -; abundance: many; CDR3nt: TGCAGCGTTGTTCGGGGGAACACCGGGGAGCTGTTTTTT; CDR3aa: CSVVRGNTGELFF
v_gene: TRBV7-9; j_gene: TRBJ2-2; d_gene: -; abundance: many; CDR3nt: TGTGCCAGCAGCCCCGGGGAGTACAAGAACACCGGGGAGCTGTTTTTT; CDR3aa: CASSPGEYKNTGELFF
v_gene: TRBV24-1; j_gene: TRBJ1-1; d_gene: -; abundance: -; CDR3nt: TGTGCCACCACAACAGTTAACACTGAAGCTTTCTTT; CDR3aa: CATTTVNTEAFF
v_gene: TRBV4-2; j_gene: TRBJ2-7; d_gene: -; abundance: many; CDR3nt: TGTGCCAGCAGCCTCACGGTCAGGGAAAAATACTTC; CDR3aa: CASSLTVREKYF
v_gene: TRBV20-1; j_gene: TRBJ2-7; d_gene: -; abundance: many; CDR3nt: TGCAGTGCTCGGGTGGGAGAAGAGAGCTACGAGCAGTACTTC; CDR3aa: CSARVGEESYEQYF
v_gene: TRBV5-1; j_gene: TRBJ2-2; d_gene: TRBD1; abundance: -; CDR3nt: TGCGCCAGCAGCCGAATTCGGACAGGGCCGGACGGGGAGCTGTTTTTT; CDR3aa: CASSRIRTGPDGELFF
v_gene: TRBV5-1; j_gene: TRBJ1-1; d_gene: -; abundance: many; CDR3nt: TGCGCCAGCAGCTTGAACGGGGGCGGAACTGAAGCTTTCTTT; CDR3aa: CASSLNGGGTEAFF
v_gene: TRBV28; j_gene: TRBJ2-5; d_gene: TRBD1; abundance: -; CDR3nt: TGTGCCAGCTCGCAGAATGACAGGGGGATGGAGACCAAGTACTTC; CDR3aa: CASSQNDRGMETKYF
v_gene: TRBV7-9; j_gene: TRBJ2-7; d_gene: -; abundance: many; CDR3nt: TGTGCCAGCAGCTCCCACGGAGCGGCCTACGAGCAGTACTTC; CDR3aa: CASSSHGAAYEQYF
v_gene: TRBV30; j_gene: TRBJ2-7; d_gene: -; abundance: many; CDR3nt: TGTGCCTGGAGGCTGGTGGACAGATCCTACGAGCAGTACTTC; CDR3aa: CAWRLVDRSYEQYF
v_gene: TRBV6-1; j_gene: TRBJ2-5; d_gene: -; abundance: many; CDR3nt: TGTGCCAGCAGCACCGGCGGGACCCAGTACTTC; CDR3aa: CASSTGGTQYF
v_gene: TRBV2; j_gene: TRBJ1-5; d_gene: -; abundance: many; CDR3nt: TGTGCCAGCAGTGTAGCGGTCAATCAGCCCCAGCATTTT; CDR3aa: CASSVAVNQPQHF
v_gene: TRBV5-1; j_gene: TRBJ2-1; d_gene: TRBD2; abundance: few; CDR3nt: TGCGCCAGCAGCTGGACTAGCGGGGAAAACAATGAGCAGTTCTTC; CDR3aa: CASSWTSGENNEQFF
v_gene: TRBV29-1; j_gene: TRBJ2-2; d_gene: -; abundance: few; CDR3nt: TGCAGCGTTGAAGTCGGAGGGGGCGGGGAGCTGTTTTTT; CDR3aa: CSVEVGGGGELFF
v_gene: TRBV11-2; j_gene: TRBJ2-7; d_gene: -; abundance: many; CDR3nt: TGTGCCAGCAGCTTAGATCTTAAGGTGTACGAGCAGTACTTC; CDR3aa: CASSLDLKVYEQYF
v_gene: TRBV28; j_gene: TRBJ2-2; d_gene: TRBD2; abundance: many; CDR3nt: TGTGCCAGCAGTTTAGCGGGAGGGCCCGGCGGGGAGCTGTTTTTT; CDR3aa: CASSLAGGPGGELFF